This is a list of T cell receptor beta chains from one sample in a study of T-cell memory formation after mild COVID-19. TCRdb ran MiXCR on the 5' RACE reads and lists one entry per CDR3 protein. The repertoire includes about 210,000 distinct CDR3 sequences, approximately 30% of them detected once, and over 9.5% sits in the top ten. The source material was PBMCs or a T cell subset sorted from them (not recorded which). These receptors all stem from an adult woman who had mild COVID-19 (a few samples of this study predate the infection). Cell type and time point are not known. CDR3s include the opening cysteine and the closing phenylalanine or tryptophan. A D gene is named only where the DNA matches it firmly. The size field is filled for only some rows; it gives once, few, many or a size class.

>TRBJ2-1|.|many|TRBV27
CASSFLPLLANEQFF
TGTGCCAGCAGTTTCCTCCCCTTACTAGCCAATGAGCAGTTCTTC
>TRBJ1-3|.|.|TRBV10-3
CAIRRSSGNTIYF
TGTGCCATCAGACGGAGCTCTGGAAACACCATATATTTT
>TRBJ2-7|.|.|TRBV6-1
CASSGSYARSYEQYF
TGTGCCAGCAGTGGATCCTATGCAAGGAGCTACGAGCAGTACTTC
>TRBJ2-4|.|.|TRBV19
CASSSRVRGNIQYF
TGTGCCAGTAGTTCAAGGGTTCGTGGGAACATTCAGTACTTC
>TRBJ2-5|.|few|TRBV27
CASSQGAGEGWETQYF
TGTGCCAGCAGCCAGGGGGCGGGAGAGGGGTGGGAGACCCAGTACTTC
>TRBJ2-1|.|.|TRBV23-1
CASGTGYSYNEQFF
TGCGCCAGCGGGACGGGCTATTCCTACAATGAGCAGTTCTTC
>TRBJ2-5|TRBD2|few|TRBV3-1
CASSGRDYQYQETQYF
TGTGCCAGCAGCGGACGGGACTACCAGTACCAAGAGACCCAGTACTTC
>TRBJ2-1|TRBD2|.|TRBV4-3
CASSPDSSGGYNEQFF
TGCGCCAGCAGCCCCGACTCTAGCGGAGGGTACAATGAGCAGTTCTTC
>TRBJ2-1|TRBD1|few|TRBV6-5
CASSTTGDLYNEQFF
TGTGCCAGCAGTACTACAGGGGACCTTTACAATGAGCAGTTCTTC
>TRBJ1-1|.|.|TRBV2
CASTQDRVTEAFF
TGTGCCAGCACCCAGGACAGAGTCACTGAAGCTTTCTTT
>TRBJ2-1|TRBD2|few|TRBV7-9
CASSLAASGSHEQFF
TGTGCCAGCAGCTTAGCCGCTAGCGGGAGCCATGAGCAGTTCTTC
>TRBJ1-2|.|.|TRBV12-3/TRBV12-4
CASSESGRDYGYTF
TGTGCCAGCAGCGAGTCTGGCAGGGATTATGGCTACACCTTC
>TRBJ2-1|TRBD2|.|TRBV29-1
CSVEVAGDAYNEQFF
TGCAGCGTTGAGGTAGCGGGAGATGCGTACAATGAGCAGTTCTTC
>TRBJ2-5|.|.|TRBV6-2/TRBV6-3
CASSYPQETQYF
TGTGCCAGCAGTTACCCTCAAGAGACCCAGTACTTC
>TRBJ2-3|.|.|TRBV5-1
CARSLGTLSSTDTQYF
TGCGCCAGAAGCCTCGGGACGCTATCTAGCACAGATACGCAGTATTTT
>TRBJ2-7|.|.|TRBV12-3/TRBV12-4
CASTSLWSGGEQYF
TGTGCCAGCACTTCCCTGTGGTCCGGGGGCGAGCAGTACTTC
>TRBJ1-1|.|few|TRBV12-3/TRBV12-4
CASSLGVNPAKPNTEAFF
TGTGCCAGCAGTTTGGGCGTCAATCCGGCCAAGCCGAACACTGAAGCTTTCTTT
>TRBJ2-3|TRBD1|.|TRBV24-1
CATSDPGQGGNTQYF
TGTGCCACCAGTGACCCCGGACAGGGCGGAAATACGCAGTATTTT
>TRBJ2-7|TRBD1|few|TRBV7-6
CASSPSGGYEQYF
TGTGCCAGCAGCCCCTCAGGGGGCTACGAGCAGTACTTC
>TRBJ2-3|.|.|TRBV24-1
CATSDPSEGSRGDTQYF
TGTGCCACCAGTGACCCGTCGGAAGGGAGCCGAGGAGATACGCAGTATTTT
>TRBJ2-5|TRBD2|.|TRBV5-1
CASSPTSGGRKETQYF
TGCGCCAGCAGCCCAACTAGCGGGGGCCGAAAAGAGACCCAGTACTTC
>TRBJ2-2|.|.|TRBV4-2
CASSQEESGELFF
TGTGCCAGCAGCCAAGAGGAATCCGGGGAGCTGTTTTTT
>TRBJ2-7|TRBD1|few|TRBV5-1
CASSFEAGGTEQYF
TGCGCCAGCAGCTTCGAAGCAGGGGGAACCGAGCAGTACTTC
>TRBJ2-1|TRBD1|.|TRBV5-1
CASSWTGGRSDNEQFF
TGCGCCAGCAGCTGGACAGGGGGCCGATCCGACAATGAGCAGTTCTTC
>TRBJ2-7|TRBD2|.|TRBV6-5
CASKMGVGGEQYF
TGTGCCAGCAAAATGGGGGTGGGGGGGGAGCAGTACTTC
>TRBJ2-1|TRBD2|.|TRBV7-8
CASSPGLAGGLEQFF
TGTGCCAGCAGCCCGGGACTAGCGGGAGGGCTTGAGCAGTTCTTC
>TRBJ1-1|.|few|TRBV20-1
CSAREPASEAFF
TGCAGTGCTAGAGAACCAGCGTCTGAAGCTTTCTTT
>TRBJ2-7|TRBD1|few|TRBV12-3/TRBV12-4
CASITGQATYEQYF
TGTGCCAGCATTACGGGACAGGCTACCTACGAGCAGTACTTC
>TRBJ1-5|.|few|TRBV12-3/TRBV12-4
CASSSAGNQPQHF
TGTGCCAGCAGTTCCGCTGGCAATCAGCCCCAGCATTTT
>TRBJ2-5|TRBD2|.|TRBV7-3
CASSIGLARQETQYF
TGTGCCAGCAGCATTGGACTAGCGCGTCAAGAGACCCAGTACTTC
>TRBJ2-1|TRBD2|few|TRBV2
CASSPTSRSSYNEQFF
TGTGCCAGCAGCCCGACTAGCCGTAGCTCCTACAATGAGCAGTTCTTC
>TRBJ2-7|TRBD1|.|TRBV3-1
CASSQEGGLIYEQYF
TGTGCCAGCAGCCAAGAAGGGGGCCTTATCTACGAGCAGTACTTC
>TRBJ1-2|.|once|TRBV29-1
CSVDRAGAYNYGYTF
TGCAGCGTTGATAGGGCGGGGGCGTATAACTATGGCTACACCTTC
>TRBJ2-2|.|many|TRBV6-1
CASSAPIGLQNTGELFF
TGTGCCAGCAGCGCCCCTATTGGGTTACAGAACACCGGGGAGCTGTTTTTT
>TRBJ2-1|TRBD1|.|TRBV6-5
CASSADRGVGSEQFF
TGTGCCAGCAGTGCTGACAGGGGGGTAGGAAGTGAGCAGTTCTTC
>TRBJ2-2|TRBD1|few|TRBV24-1
CATSDLSTGPGELFF
TGTGCCACCAGTGATTTATCGACAGGGCCCGGGGAGCTGTTTTTT
>TRBJ1-1|.|.|TRBV3-1
CASSRAHRNTEAFF
TGTGCCAGCAGCCGAGCCCATCGGAACACTGAAGCTTTCTTT
>TRBJ1-1|.|.|TRBV24-1
CATSDFGNTEAFF
TGTGCCACCAGTGATTTCGGGAACACTGAAGCTTTCTTT
>TRBJ1-2|.|few|TRBV12-3/TRBV12-4
CASSVSNYGYTF
TGTGCCAGCAGTGTTAGTAACTATGGCTACACCTTC
>TRBJ2-2|.|.|TRBV25-1
CASSASGNTGELFF
TGTGCCAGCAGTGCAAGCGGGAACACCGGGGAGCTGTTTTTT
>TRBJ1-2|.|.|TRBV20-1
CSASDIPPYGYTF
TGCAGTGCAAGCGACATCCCCCCTTATGGCTACACCTTC
>TRBJ1-2|TRBD1|few|TRBV11-2
CASSFGGTGAAGYTF
TGTGCCAGCAGCTTCGGTGGGACAGGGGCAGCTGGCTACACCTTC
>TRBJ2-2|.|few|TRBV7-8
CASRRTVTGELFF
TGTGCCAGCAGGCGGACAGTCACCGGGGAGCTGTTTTTT
>TRBJ1-1|.|.|TRBV20-1
CSARDGGTFEAFF
TGCAGTGCTAGAGATGGAGGCACATTTGAAGCTTTCTTT
>TRBJ1-1|.|.|TRBV4-1
CASSQRQRNTEAFF
TGCGCCAGCAGCCAACGACAGAGGAACACTGAAGCTTTCTTT
>TRBJ2-5|.|few|TRBV27
CASSPRDPGMETQYF
TGTGCCAGCAGTCCCAGGGACCCTGGGATGGAGACCCAGTACTTC
>TRBJ1-2|.|.|TRBV6-2/TRBV6-3
CASGAAPTNYGYTF
TGTGCCAGCGGAGCAGCCCCCACTAACTATGGCTACACCTTC
>TRBJ2-6|TRBD1|few|TRBV24-1
CATSERGQVKGSGANVLTF
TGTGCCACCAGTGAACGAGGACAGGTCAAAGGGTCTGGGGCCAACGTCCTGACTTTC